What follows describes a single T cell receptor beta chain. This sample is drawn from a study of blood T cell repertoires in COVID-19. Study overall: Italy, Spain and the United States were the sources of the convalescent and acute COVID-19 samples.

Here immunoSEQ multiplex PCR was the method, and the copy in TCRdb shows in-frame clones only, minus some. The top ten hold roughly a tenth of the sample, which has fewer than 400,000 clones, 87% seen once. The junction had 7 bases not matched to a gene; V was cut back by 2 bases and J by 7 bases. CDR3 size: 15 residues. Per the germline V gene, CDR1 is LNHNV and CDR2 is YYDKDF (reference sequence). The sequence was collected from a woman between 45 and 60 years old who had recovered from COVID-19. The chain is built from TRBV15 and TRBJ2-1; 8 nucleotides align to TRBD2. What was sequenced was PBMCs or T cells enriched from blood (not recorded which). The CDR3 reads CATSRPGGPANEQFF. In nucleotides, the CDR3 is TGTGCCACCAGCAGACCGGGGGGGCCGGCGAATGAGCAGTTCTTC. Full variable domain (rest looked up from reference TRBV15 and TRBJ2-1): DAMVIQNPRYQVTQFGKPVTLSCSQTLNHNVMYWYQQKSSQAPKLLFHYYDKDFNNEADTPDNFQSRRPNTSFCFLDIRSPGLGDTAMYLCATSRPGGPANEQFFGPGTRLTVL.